This T cell receptor beta chain is drawn from a study of molecular identifiers for immune sequencing clone quantification. Whole-study findings and limits: Highly expanded clone sizes could be underestimated by identical TCR molecules sharing a barcode.

TCRdb re-called the PCR reads with MiXCR, one entry per CDR3 protein. The sample contains about half a million distinct CDR3 sequences, about 25% of which appear only once. This CDR3 has 15 residues. CDR1 and CDR2 (germline): MDHEN, SYDVKM. The V and J ends lost 2 bases and 2 bases respectively, with 10 bases between them. This clonotype has a count of ten or more. Antigen unknown. Sequenced input: naive CD8+ T cells from blood, with Jurkat cell RNA spiked in. The sample's subset: FACS-sorted CD8+CD4-CCR7+CD45RA+ naive T cells. The chain is built from TRBV28 and TRBJ1-5; unclear D gene. The source is a human donor in good health. Some libraries in this study had Jurkat cell RNA spiked in. In DNA form, the CDR3 reads TGTGCCAGCAGTTTAGAGGGATTTGGCAATCAGCCCCAGCATTTT. Its translation: CASSLEGFGNQPQHF.